This T cell receptor beta chain was profiled in a study of shared clonotypes between healthy human individuals. Across the study: Two female and three male donors aged 18 to 49 were enrolled. Study outcomes and limitations: Generally, estimated richness proved larger in naive subsets than it did in memory subsets.

Original processing methods: ImmunoSEQ output lacked quality scores and full-length reads, limiting matched filtering. Generated by immunoSEQ multiplex PCR, the TCRdb table keeps only in-frame clones and is missing some. Clone size and V and J calls were adopted from that table, with D and trimming inferred from the DNA. Of approximately 1,000,000 clones in the sample, 60% to 85% were seen once. The CDR3 covers 13 residues. Germline V gene sequence: CDR1 LNHDA, CDR2 SQIVND (reference sequence). Trimming removed 4 bases at V and 4 bases at J, with 8 bases between. As to this clone: Its antigen is unidentified.

Partitioning of CD4+ cells yielded a CD45RA+ naive subset and a CD45RA-negative memory subset. What was sequenced was memory CD4+ T cells from PBMCs. The subset was: CD45RA-negative fraction. This TCR came from a man aged 18 to 30 in good health. Some clones in this sample may be carry-over from other donors' samples. The J gene is TRBJ1-5, the V gene TRBV19; D not resolved. This CDR3 is CASSTTENQPQHF. For the CDR3, the DNA is TGTGCCAGTAGTACCACAGAGAATCAGCCCCAGCATTTT.